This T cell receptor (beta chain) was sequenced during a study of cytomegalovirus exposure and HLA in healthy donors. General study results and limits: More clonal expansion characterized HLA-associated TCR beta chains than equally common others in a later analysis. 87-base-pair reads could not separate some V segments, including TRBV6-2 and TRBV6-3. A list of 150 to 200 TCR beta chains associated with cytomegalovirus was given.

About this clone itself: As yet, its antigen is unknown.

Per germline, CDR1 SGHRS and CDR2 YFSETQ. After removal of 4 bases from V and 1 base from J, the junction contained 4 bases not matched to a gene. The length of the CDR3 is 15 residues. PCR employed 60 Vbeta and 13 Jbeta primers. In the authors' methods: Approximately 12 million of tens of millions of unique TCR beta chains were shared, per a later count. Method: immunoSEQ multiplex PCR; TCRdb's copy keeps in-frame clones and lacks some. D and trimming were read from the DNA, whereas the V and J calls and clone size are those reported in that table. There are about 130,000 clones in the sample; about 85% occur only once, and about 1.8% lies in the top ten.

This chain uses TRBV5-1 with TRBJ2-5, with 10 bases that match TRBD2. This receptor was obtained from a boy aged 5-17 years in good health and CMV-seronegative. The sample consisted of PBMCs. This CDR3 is CASSASGSPQETQYF. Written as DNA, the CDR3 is TGCGCCAGCAGCGCTAGCGGGAGTCCCCAAGAGACCCAGTACTTC. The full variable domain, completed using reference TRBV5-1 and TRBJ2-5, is KAGVTQTPRYLIKTRGQQVTLSCSPISGHRSVSWYQQTPGQGLQFLFEYFSETQRNKGNFPGRFSGRQFSNSRSEMNVSTLELGDSALYLCASSASGSPQETQYFGPGTRLLVL.